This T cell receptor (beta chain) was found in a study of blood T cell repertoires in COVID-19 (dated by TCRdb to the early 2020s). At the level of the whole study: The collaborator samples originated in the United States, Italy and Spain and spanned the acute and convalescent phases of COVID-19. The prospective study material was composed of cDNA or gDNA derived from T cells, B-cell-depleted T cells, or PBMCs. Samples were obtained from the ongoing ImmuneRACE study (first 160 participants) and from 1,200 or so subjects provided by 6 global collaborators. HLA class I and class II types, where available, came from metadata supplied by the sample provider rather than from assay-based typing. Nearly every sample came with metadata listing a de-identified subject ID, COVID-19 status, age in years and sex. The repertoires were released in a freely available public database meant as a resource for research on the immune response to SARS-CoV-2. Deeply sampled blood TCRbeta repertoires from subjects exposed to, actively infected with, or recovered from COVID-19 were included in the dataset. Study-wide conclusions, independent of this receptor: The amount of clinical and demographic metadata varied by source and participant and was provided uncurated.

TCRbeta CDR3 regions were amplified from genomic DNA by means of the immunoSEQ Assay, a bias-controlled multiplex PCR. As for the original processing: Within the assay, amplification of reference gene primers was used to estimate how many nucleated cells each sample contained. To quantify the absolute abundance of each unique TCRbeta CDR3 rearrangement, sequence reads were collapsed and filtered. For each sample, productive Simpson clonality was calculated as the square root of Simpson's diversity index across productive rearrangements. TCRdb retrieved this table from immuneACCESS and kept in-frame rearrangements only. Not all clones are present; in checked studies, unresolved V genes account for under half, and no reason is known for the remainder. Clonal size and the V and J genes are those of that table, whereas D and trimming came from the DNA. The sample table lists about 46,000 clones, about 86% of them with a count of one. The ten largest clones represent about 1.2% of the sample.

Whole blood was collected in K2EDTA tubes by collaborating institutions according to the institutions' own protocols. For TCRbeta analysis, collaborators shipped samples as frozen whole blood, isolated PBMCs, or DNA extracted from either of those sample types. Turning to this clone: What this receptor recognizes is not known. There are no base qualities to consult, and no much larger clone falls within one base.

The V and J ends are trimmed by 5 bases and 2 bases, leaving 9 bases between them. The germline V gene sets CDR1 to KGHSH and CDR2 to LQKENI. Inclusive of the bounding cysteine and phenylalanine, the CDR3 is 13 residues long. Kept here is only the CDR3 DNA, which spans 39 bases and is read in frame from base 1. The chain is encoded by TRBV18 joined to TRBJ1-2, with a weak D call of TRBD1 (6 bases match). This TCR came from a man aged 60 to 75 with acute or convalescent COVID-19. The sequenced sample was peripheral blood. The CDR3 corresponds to CASSSQGNYGYTF. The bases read TGTGCCAGCTCATCTCAGGGGAACTATGGCTACACCTTC.